This T cell receptor (beta chain) appears in the sequencing data of a study of CD8 T cells in Susac syndrome (dated by TCRdb to about 2019). General notes on the study: Of the Susac syndrome patients who were sequenced, roughly 8 were in clinical remission while 5 or 6 had clinically active disease. Susac syndrome patients were therapy-naive, on corticosteroids (some also receiving IVIg), or on IVIg alone at blood withdrawal. The study used repertoire sequencing to test whether antigen drove CD8+ T cell activation and differentiation in Susac syndrome.

The full study reports these points: In the CD4+ T cell repertoire of Susac syndrome patients, clonal expansion was not detected. The number of individuals in the TCR sequencing and HLA analysis was acknowledged as relatively small.

RNA was extracted with the RNeasy kit and 0.5 to 1 ug was reverse transcribed using random hexamers. The immunoSEQ multiplex PCR assay, covering 54 Vbeta and 13 Jbeta segments, was used to amplify TCR beta CDR3 regions. To correct PCR amplification bias, a synthetic template baseline was used for both primer optimization and computational correction. The published analysis was carried out like this. Reads were annotated to V, D and J genes per IMGT and analyzed with immunoSEQ Analyzer, keeping only productive sequences. Clonality was computed as one minus Shannon entropy normalized by log2 of the number of productive unique sequences. For each patient and control, public and private clones were evaluated among the 100 most prevalent clones. Clones were defined as Susac-specific if absent from the healthy and MS cohorts, from around 1,000 published viral clones and from other ImmuneACCESS disease sequences. TCRdb passed the public sequencing reads through fastp at Q25 and MiXCR, retaining productive beta sequences. Records with the same CDR3 protein are collapsed into one entry carrying the most frequent genes and DNA. These V and J calls are TCRdb output, not the study's own analysis. Here the sample has around 150,000 distinct CDR3 sequences; approximately 96% occur a single time. In total, the top ten clones hold around 0.08% of the sample.

Taken from the germline V gene, the CDR1 and CDR2 loops are SGHRS and YFSETQ. From the cysteine through the phenylalanine, the CDR3 covers 13 amino acids. The kept DNA is CDR3 alone, 39 bases in frame from the first base. Deletion took 4 bases off V and 4 bases off J, with a span of 12 bases between the germline ends. Peripheral blood CD8+ and CD4+ T cells from healthy donors, Susac syndrome patients and multiple sclerosis patients were profiled using high-throughput TCR beta sequencing. Recently defined diagnostic criteria for definite or probable disease were met by the Susac syndrome patients. Bulk CD8+ and CD4+ T cells were purified magnetically by negative isolation, whereas CD8+ TEMRA cells were enriched by FACS. Blood was collected in EDTA tubes and processed within 24 hours, with PBMCs isolated through density gradient centrifugation. PBMCs intended for TCR sequencing were cryopreserved in liquid nitrogen and thawed later in a water bath at 37 degrees C. The sorted or isolated CD4+, CD8+ and CD8+ TEMRA cells had a purity of 90% or higher.

For this clonotype: Its antigen is not yet known. No much larger clone exists at a distance of one base, and base qualities are not known.

The sequenced sample consisted of CD4+ T cells from PBMCs. The rearranged segments are TRBV5-1 and TRBJ2-7; there is no confident call for the D gene. The receptor was isolated from a human donor with Susac syndrome. The CDR3 loop reads CASSLEFGYEQYF. In nucleotide form, the sequence is TGCGCCAGCAGCCTGGAGTTCGGTTACGAGCAGTACTTC.